These 17 T cell receptor beta chains were all obtained from the same sample, sequenced in a study of shared clonotypes between healthy human individuals. The data were produced by immunoSEQ multiplex PCR, yet TCRdb's version contains in-frame clones alone and is incomplete. The sample includes 2 million to 2.5 million clones, 80% to 95% seen only once; the top ten take 0.3% to 0.4%. What was sequenced was naive CD4+ T cells from PBMCs. The subset was: CD45RA+ positively selected. The receptors come from a young man in good health. Some clones in this sample may be carry-over from other donors' samples.

This clone was detected once. The J gene is TRBJ2-5, the V gene TRBV20-1; D is ambiguous. Germline V gene data show CDR1 as DFQATT and CDR2 as SNEGSKA (reference sequence). CDR3 length equals 11 residues. The V and J ends lost 6 bases and 5 bases respectively, with 10 bases between them. CDR3 DNA sequence: TGCAGTGCCGCCATCCGGGAGACCCAGTACTTC. The encoded protein is CSAAIRETQYF.

On this clone: Other DNA sequences from this sample encode an identical CDR3 as well. V usage is TRBV11-2 and J usage is TRBJ2-3, with D unresolved. Looked up from germline, CDR1 is SGHAT and CDR2 is FQNNGV. V lost 0 bases and J lost 4, with 5 bases in between. This CDR3 contains 13 residues. In DNA form, the CDR3 reads TGTGCCAGCAGCTTAGATCGGGCAGATACGCAGTATTTT. This encodes CASSLDRADTQYF.

The chain carries TRBV30 and TRBJ1-1, with D possibly matching TRBD1 (5 bases). CDR1 and CDR2 (germline): GTSNPN, SVGIG (reference sequence). V was shortened by 4 bases and J by 0 bases, with 9 bases between the two germline ends. This CDR3 region has 13 residues. The CDR3 region has the DNA TGTGCCTGGAAGCGGGGGTTGAACACTGAAGCTTTCTTT. It yields the protein CAWKRGLNTEAFF.

This chain connects TRBV7-2 to TRBJ2-5; D perhaps matches TRBD2 (5 bases). Germline lookup yields CDR1 SGHTA and CDR2 FQGNSA. The CDR3 is 14 amino acids. V was clipped by 7 bases and J by 4 bases, with 16 bases between them. The CDR3 loop is CASTPGVFTETQYF. Written as DNA, the CDR3 is TGTGCCAGCACCCCCGGGGTTTTCACAGAGACCCAGTACTTC.

The rearrangement links TRBV7-3 to TRBJ1-6; perhaps TRBD1 as D (5 bases). The CDR3 extends over 15 amino acids. V lost 6 bases and J 7 bases, leaving 16 bases between the germline ends. Germline V gene lookup returns CDR1 SGHTA and CDR2 FQGTGA. The CDR3 DNA is TGTGCCAGCAGAAGCGACGGGACGATCAATTCACCCCTCCACTTT. Translated, it gives CASRSDGTINSPLHF.

CDR3 sequence (DNA): TGTGCCAGCAGCCCGGGAGGGGTCCAGAAGACCCAGTACTTC. Amino acids: CASSPGGVQKTQYF. The chain joins TRBV11-3 to TRBJ2-5, with 8 bases aligning to TRBD2. The CDR3 is 14 amino acids. The V gene's germline CDR1 is SGHNT and CDR2 YENEEA. The trim removed 5 bases at V and 6 bases at J, leaving 8 bases unmatched.

This clone was counted a single time. The CDR3 loop reads CATSRVVASGNTIYF. In DNA, the CDR3 is TGTGCCACCAGCAGAGTAGTCGCTTCAGGAAACACCATATATTTT. The chain links TRBV15 to TRBJ1-3; D unclear. This CDR3 is 15 amino acids long. CDR1 is LNHNV, CDR2 YYDKDF, per germline (reference sequence). The V gene lost 1 base and the J gene lost 4 bases, with 11 bases spanning the gap. Supplemented by reference TRBV15 and TRBJ1-3, the full variable domain reads DAMVIQNPRYQVTQFGKPVTLSCSQTLNHNVMYWYQQKSSQAPKLLFHYYDKDFNNEADTPDNFQSRRPNTSFCFLDIRSPGLGDTAMYLCATSRVVASGNTIYFGEGSWLTVV.

This clone appeared once. This chain connects TRBV9 to TRBJ2-3, with 9 bases matching TRBD2. Per germline, CDR1 SGDLS and CDR2 YYNGEE. Trimming at V came to 0 bases and at J to 3 bases, leaving 17 bases not matched to a gene. The CDR3 extends over 20 amino acids. The CDR3 coding sequence is TGTGCCAGCAGCGTAGCTCTTTTAGCGGGAGCGCCTCTGGGAACAGATACGCAGTATTTT. Its protein is CASSVALLAGAPLGTDTQYF.

The chain combines TRBV28 with TRBJ1-5; no firm D call. Germline V CDR1 and CDR2: MDHEN, SYDVKM. The CDR3 totals 15 residues. The ends were cut back, 1 base at V and 7 bases at J, with 14 bases in the middle. Written as DNA, the CDR3 is TGTGCCAGCAGTTTATCCTCCTTGGACCGACAGCCCCAGCATTTT. This encodes CASSLSSLDRQPQHF.

Turning to this clone: This specimen includes other DNA sequences encoding the same CDR3. This chain connects TRBV5-1 to TRBJ2-7; TRBD2 aligns across 10 bases. This CDR3 region has 14 residues. Germline CDR1 reads SGHRS; CDR2 reads YFSETQ. V trimming: 4 bases; J trimming: 4 bases; junction bases outside the gene matches: 5. CDR3: CASSPTSGTYEQYF. The CDR3 DNA follows: TGCGCCAGCAGCCCCACTAGCGGGACTTACGAGCAGTACTTC.

This chain joins TRBV27 and TRBJ2-3; 9 nucleotides align to TRBD2. V shed 3 bases and J 0 bases; nucleotides not matched to a gene: 13. This CDR3 spans 19 amino acids. CDR1 is MNHEY and CDR2 is SMNVEV in the germline V gene (reference sequence). The CDR3 spells CASSFVGGRESGSTDTQYF. The CDR3 DNA sequence: TGTGCCAGCAGTTTCGTTGGCGGGAGGGAGTCCGGGAGCACAGATACGCAGTATTTT.

The chain employs TRBV28 and TRBJ1-1; the D is unclear. The V gene's germline CDR1 is MDHEN and CDR2 SYDVKM. V was cut by 5 bases and J by 1 base, with 11 bases left in between. CDR3 size: 14 residues. CDR3 sequence (DNA): TGTGCCAGCAGTGACCACAGCCGGAACACTGAAGCTTTCTTT. Translation: CASSDHSRNTEAFF. The variable domain in full, completed from reference TRBV28 and TRBJ1-1, reads DVKVTQSSRYLVKRTGEKVFLECVQDMDHENMFWYRQDPGLGLRLIYFSYDVKMKEKGDIPEGYSVSREKKERFSLILESASTNQTSMYLCASSDHSRNTEAFFGQGTRLTVV.

The chain carries TRBV6-6 and TRBJ2-7; TRBD1 aligns across 7 bases. This CDR3 is 14 amino acids long. The trim removed 7 bases at V and 5 bases at J, leaving 11 bases unmatched. Germline V lookup: CDR1 MNHNY, CDR2 SVGAGI (reference sequence). Written as DNA, the CDR3 is TGTGCCAGCAAACCCGGGACAGTTGTCAACGAGCAGTACTTC. This codes for CASKPGTVVNEQYF.

This chain connects TRBV7-3 to TRBJ2-1; 7 nucleotides align to TRBD2. Germline loops: CDR1 SGHTA, CDR2 FQGTGA. Unmatched junction bases numbered 12, after V lost 2 bases and J lost 8 bases. The CDR3 extends over 16 amino acids. The CDR3 spells CASSLEVGGPGHEQFF. In DNA form, the CDR3 reads TGTGCCAGCAGCTTAGAGGTGGGAGGGCCGGGGCATGAGCAGTTCTTC.

This clone occurred once. This chain connects TRBV7-2 to TRBJ1-4, with D tentatively TRBD1 (5 bases). V was shortened by 2 bases and J by 3 bases, with 7 bases between the two germline ends. The CDR3 runs 14 residues. The germline V gene has CDR1 SGHTA and CDR2 FQGNSA. In DNA, the CDR3 is TGTGCCAGCAGCTTAAGGGGCTCTAATGAAAAACTGTTTTTT. Its protein product is CASSLRGSNEKLFF. Variable domain in full (rest from reference TRBV7-2 and TRBJ1-4): GAGVSQSPSNKVTEKGKDVELRCDPISGHTALYWYRQSLGQGLEFLIYFQGNSAPDKSGLPSDRFSAERTGGSVSTLTIQRTQQEDSAVYLCASSLRGSNEKLFFGSGTQLSVL.

The chain employs TRBV6-1 and TRBJ1-5; D is unclear. Trimming removed 6 bases from V and 5 bases from J, with 8 bases in between. CDR1 and CDR2 from the germline V gene are MNHNS and SASEGT. There are 12 residues in the CDR3. The CDR3 here is CASSGFDQPQHF. CDR3 coding DNA: TGTGCCAGCAGCGGATTCGATCAGCCCCAGCATTTT.

The chain links TRBV7-9 to TRBJ2-1, with D possibly matching TRBD2 (7 bases). Trimming pared 3 bases from V and 6 bases from J, leaving 18 bases between. This CDR3 is built from 16 residues. The germline gives CDR1 SEHNR, CDR2 FQNEAQ (reference sequence). CDR3 in amino acids: CASSFFGLGGSNEQFF. In DNA, the CDR3 is TGTGCCAGCAGCTTCTTCGGACTAGGGGGTTCCAATGAGCAGTTCTTC. Full variable domain (missing parts from reference TRBV7-9 and TRBJ2-1): DTGVSQNPRHKITKRGQNVTFRCDPISEHNRLYWYRQTLGQGPEFLTYFQNEAQLEKSRLLSDRFSAERPKGSFSTLEIQRTEQGDSAMYLCASSFFGLGGSNEQFFGPGTRLTVL.